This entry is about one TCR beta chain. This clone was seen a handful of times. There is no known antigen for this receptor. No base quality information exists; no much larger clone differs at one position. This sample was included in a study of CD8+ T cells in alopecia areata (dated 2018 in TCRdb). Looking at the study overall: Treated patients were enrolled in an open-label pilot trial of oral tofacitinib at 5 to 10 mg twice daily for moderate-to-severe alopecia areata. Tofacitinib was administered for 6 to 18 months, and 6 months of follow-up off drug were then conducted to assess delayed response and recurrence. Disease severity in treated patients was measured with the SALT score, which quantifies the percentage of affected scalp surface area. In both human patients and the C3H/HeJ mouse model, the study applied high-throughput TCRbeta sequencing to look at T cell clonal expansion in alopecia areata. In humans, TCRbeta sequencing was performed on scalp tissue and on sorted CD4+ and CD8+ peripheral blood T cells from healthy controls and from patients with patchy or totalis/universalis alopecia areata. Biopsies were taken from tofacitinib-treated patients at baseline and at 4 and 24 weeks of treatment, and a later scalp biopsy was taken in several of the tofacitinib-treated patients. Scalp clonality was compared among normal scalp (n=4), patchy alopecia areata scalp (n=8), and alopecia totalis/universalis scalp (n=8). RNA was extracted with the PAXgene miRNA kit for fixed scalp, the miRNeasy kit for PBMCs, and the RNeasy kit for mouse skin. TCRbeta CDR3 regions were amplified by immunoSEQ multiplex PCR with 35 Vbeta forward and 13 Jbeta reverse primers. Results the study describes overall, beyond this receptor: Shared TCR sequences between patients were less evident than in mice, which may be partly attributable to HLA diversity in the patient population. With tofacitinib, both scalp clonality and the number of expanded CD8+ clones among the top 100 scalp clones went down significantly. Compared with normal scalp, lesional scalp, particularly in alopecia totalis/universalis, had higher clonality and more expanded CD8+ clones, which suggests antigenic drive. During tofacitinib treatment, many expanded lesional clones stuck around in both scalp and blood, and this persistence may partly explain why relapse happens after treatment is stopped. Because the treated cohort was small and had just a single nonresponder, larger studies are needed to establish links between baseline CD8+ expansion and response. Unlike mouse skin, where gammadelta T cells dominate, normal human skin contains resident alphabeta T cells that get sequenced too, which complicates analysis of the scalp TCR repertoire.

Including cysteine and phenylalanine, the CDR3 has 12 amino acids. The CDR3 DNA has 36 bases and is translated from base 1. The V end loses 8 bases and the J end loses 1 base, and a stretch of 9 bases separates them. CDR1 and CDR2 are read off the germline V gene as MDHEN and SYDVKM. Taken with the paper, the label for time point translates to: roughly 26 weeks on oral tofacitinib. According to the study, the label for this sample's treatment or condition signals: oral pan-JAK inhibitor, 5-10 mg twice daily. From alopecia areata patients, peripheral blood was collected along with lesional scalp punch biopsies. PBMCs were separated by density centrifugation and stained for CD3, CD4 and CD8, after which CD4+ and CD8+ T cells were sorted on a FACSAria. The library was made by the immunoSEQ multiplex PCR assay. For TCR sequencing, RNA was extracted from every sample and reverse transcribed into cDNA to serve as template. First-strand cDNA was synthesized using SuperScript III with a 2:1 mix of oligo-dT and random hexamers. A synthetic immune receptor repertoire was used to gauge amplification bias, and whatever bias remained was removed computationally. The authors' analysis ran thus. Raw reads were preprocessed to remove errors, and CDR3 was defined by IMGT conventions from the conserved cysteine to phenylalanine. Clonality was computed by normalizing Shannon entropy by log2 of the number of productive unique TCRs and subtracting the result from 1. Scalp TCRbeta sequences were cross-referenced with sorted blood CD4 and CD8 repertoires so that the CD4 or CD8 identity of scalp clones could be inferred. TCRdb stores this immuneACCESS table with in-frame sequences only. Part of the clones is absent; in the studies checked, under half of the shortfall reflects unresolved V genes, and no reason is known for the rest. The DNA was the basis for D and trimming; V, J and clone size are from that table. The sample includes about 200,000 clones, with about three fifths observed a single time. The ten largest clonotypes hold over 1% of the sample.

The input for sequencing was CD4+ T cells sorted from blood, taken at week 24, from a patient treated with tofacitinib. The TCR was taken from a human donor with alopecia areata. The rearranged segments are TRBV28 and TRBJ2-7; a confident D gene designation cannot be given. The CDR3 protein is CASSLGSYEQYF. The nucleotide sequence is TGTGCCAGCTCCCTCGGTTCCTACGAGCAGTACTTC. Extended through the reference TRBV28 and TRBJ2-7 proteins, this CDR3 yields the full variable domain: DVKVTQSSRYLVKRTGEKVFLECVQDMDHENMFWYRQDPGLGLRLIYFSYDVKMKEKGDIPEGYSVSREKKERFSLILESASTNQTSMYLCASSLGSYEQYFGPGTRLTVT.